The entry below describes one T cell receptor (beta chain). V was cut by 6 bases and J by 5 bases, with 13 bases left in between. CDR1 is SGHNT and CDR2 is YENEEA in the germline V gene. The CDR3 is made up of 13 amino acids. This specimen comes from a study of blood T cell repertoires in COVID-19. In the study overall: Donors in the United States, Italy and Spain gave samples during acute or convalescent COVID-19.

The protocol was immunoSEQ multiplex PCR, while the TCRdb copy is restricted to in-frame clones and leaves out a portion. The table includes under 250,000 clones, about nine tenths detected once. What was sequenced was peripheral blood. The rearrangement uses TRBV11-3 and TRBJ1-1, with unresolved D. This receptor was identified in a middle-aged man with acute or convalescent COVID-19. The CDR3 DNA sequence: TGTGCCAGCAGTTTAATACCGAGTACTGAAGCTTTCTTT. Translation: CASSLIPSTEAFF. The variable domain in full, completed from reference TRBV11-3 and TRBJ1-1, reads EAGVVQSPRYKIIEKKQPVAFWCNPISGHNTLYWYLQNLGQGPELLIRYENEEAVDDSQLPKDRFSAERLKGVDSTLKIQPAELGDSAVYLCASSLIPSTEAFFGQGTRLTVV.